This T cell receptor beta chain was captured in a study of blood T cell repertoires in COVID-19. Overall study context: Whether acute or convalescent, the COVID-19 samples came from the United States, Italy and Spain. The cDNA or gDNA used as material had been derived from T cells, B-cell-depleted T cells, or PBMCs.

Germline loops: CDR1 MDHEN, CDR2 SYDVKM. The CDR3 is made up of 15 amino acids. Trimming at V came to 5 bases and at J to 4 bases, leaving 6 bases not matched to a gene. The repertoire was sequenced with immunoSEQ multiplex PCR; TCRdb's copy has only in-frame clones and lacks some. The sample has 130,000 or so clones, 81% seen once. The rearrangement joins TRBV28 to TRBJ1-5, with 9 nucleotides matching TRBD1. This TCR was sampled from an older woman with active or convalescent COVID-19. Sequencing was carried out using peripheral blood. The CDR3 reads CASSPGQGRNQPQHF. In nucleotides, the CDR3 is TGTGCCAGCAGTCCGGGACAGGGTAGGAATCAGCCCCAGCATTTT.